This entry lists 27 T cell receptor beta chains sequenced from one sample in a study of circulating and synovial CD4+ cells in juvenile arthritis. Using immunoSEQ multiplex PCR, the repertoire was profiled, and TCRdb retains in-frame clones only, with some absent. The table lists around 13,000 clones, approximately 83% of them singletons. Sequenced sample: CD4+ T cells from synovial fluid. Receptors originate from a human patient with juvenile idiopathic arthritis. Some clones in this sample may be carry-over from other donors' samples.

The V gene is TRBV5-1, the J gene TRBJ1-2; 8 nucleotides agree with TRBD1. The J segment lost 4 bases and the V segment lost 0 bases, leaving 2 bases of the junction unmatched. The germline CDR1 and CDR2 sequences are SGHRS and YFSETQ. CDR3 size: 14 residues. CDR3 nucleotide sequence: TGCGCCAGCAGCTTGGGCACAGGGGGCTATGGCTACACCTTC. Its translation is CASSLGTGGYGYTF.

J is TRBJ2-2 and V is TRBV19, with 7 nucleotides matching TRBD1. Germline V gives CDR1 LNHDA, CDR2 SQIVND (reference sequence). Trimming removed 6 bases from V and 2 bases from J; junction bases left unmatched: 18. The CDR3 sequence is 19 residues long. The CDR3 DNA follows: TGTGCCAGTAGGGAAGCAATTGACAGGGCCACAGCTAACACCGGGGAGCTGTTTTTT. It is translated as CASREAIDRATANTGELFF. Looking up the rest from reference TRBV19 and TRBJ2-2 gives the full variable domain: DGGITQSPKYLFRKEGQNVTLSCEQNLNHDAMYWYRQDPGQGLRLIYYSQIVNDFQKGDIAEGYSVSREKKESFPLTVTSAQKNPTAFYLCASREAIDRATANTGELFFGEGSRLTVL.

This clone appeared a single time. CDR3 nucleotide sequence: TGTGCCAGCCTCGGTAGGGGGAACACTGAAGCTTTCTTT. As protein: CASLGRGNTEAFF. The J gene is TRBJ1-1, the V gene TRBV11-3; D may be TRBD1 (5 bases). The V end was cut by 8 bases, the J end by 1 base, with 11 bases between. CDR3 length: 13 amino acids. From germline, CDR1 is SGHNT and CDR2 YENEEA.

V is TRBV4-3 and J is TRBJ2-7, with a possible D match to TRBD2 (5 bases). This CDR3 spans 14 amino acids. Germline lookup yields CDR1 LGHNA and CDR2 YSLEER. Trimming removed 4 bases at V and 0 bases at J, with 10 bases between. The DNA for the CDR3 is TGCGCCAGCAGCCTCTGGAGGAGCTCCTACGAGCAGTACTTC. The encoded protein is CASSLWRSSYEQYF.

This chain joins TRBV9 and TRBJ2-1; TRBD2 aligns across 10 bases. Germline V gene sequence: CDR1 SGDLS, CDR2 YYNGEE. V lost 4 bases to trimming and J lost 7 bases; unmatched junction nucleotides: 11. The CDR3 is made up of 16 amino acids. For the CDR3, the DNA is TGTGCCAGCAGCAGAGAGCAGCGGGGGGGCTGGAATGAGCAGTTCTTC. Protein: CASSREQRGGWNEQFF.

The chain is built from TRBV5-6 and TRBJ1-1, with 7 bases aligning to TRBD1. The CDR3 loop spans 13 amino acids. Trimming took 3 bases from V and 7 from J; bases not matched to a gene: 6. Germline V gene lookup returns CDR1 SGHDT and CDR2 YYEEEE. The CDR3 coding sequence is TGTGCCAGCAGCTGGGGATACAGGGGTGAAGCTTTCTTT. This translates into CASSWGYRGEAFF.

V and J are TRBV7-2 and TRBJ1-2, with 11 positions matching TRBD1. CDR3 length: 16 residues. Per germline, CDR1 SGHTA and CDR2 FQGNSA. V dropped 4 bases and J dropped 6; count of bases not matched to a gene: 10. The CDR3 sequence: CASSSGTGGVMHGYTF. The CDR3 region has the DNA TGTGCCAGCAGCTCTGGGACAGGGGGAGTGATGCATGGCTACACCTTC.

The chain has TRBV29-1 and TRBJ1-1; D unresolved. V was trimmed by 5 bases and J by 0 bases, leaving 13 bases between them. The CDR3 runs to 14 residues. Germline values: CDR1 SQVTM, CDR2 ANQGSEA. The CDR3 sequence: CSVLDAVMNTEAFF. The CDR3 bases are TGCAGCGTTCTTGATGCGGTGATGAACACTGAAGCTTTCTTT.

The V gene is TRBV29-1, the J gene TRBJ2-7; possible D gene TRBD2, 6 bases. The CDR3 totals 12 residues. Deletions cut 3 bases from V and 5 bases from J, with 11 bases between. Germline CDR1 is SQVTM and CDR2 is ANQGSEA. CDR3 sequence (DNA): TGCAGCGTTGAGGGAGGTCTGGACGAGCAGTACTTC. It codes for CSVEGGLDEQYF.

The V gene is TRBV25-1, the J gene TRBJ2-3, with a possible D match to TRBD1 (6 bases). CDR1 and CDR2 (germline): MGHDK, SYGVNS. This CDR3 comprises 17 residues. V was pared by 4 bases and J by 2 bases, with 19 bases between. This CDR3 reads CASSVNTGQTFTDTQYF. In DNA, the CDR3 is TGTGCCAGCAGTGTAAATACTGGACAGACCTTCACAGATACGCAGTATTTT. Combining the CDR3 with reference TRBV25-1 and TRBJ2-3 gives the whole variable domain EADIYQTPRYLVIGTGKKITLECSQTMGHDKMYWYQQDPGMELHLIHYSYGVNSTEKGDLSSESTVSRIRTEHFPLTLESARPSHTSQYLCASSVNTGQTFTDTQYFGPGTRLTVL.

V is TRBV30 and J is TRBJ1-4, with no clear D. Germline V CDR1 and CDR2: GTSNPN, SVGIG (reference sequence). Trimming removed 3 bases at V and 4 bases at J, with 9 bases between. The CDR3 contains 13 residues. The DNA for the CDR3 is TGTGCCTGGAGCCTGGGCTATAATGAAAAACTGTTTTTT. This sequence encodes CAWSLGYNEKLFF.

V is TRBV5-1 and J is TRBJ2-1; D ambiguous. The CDR3 extends over 15 amino acids. V lost 0 bases, J lost 1 base, and 8 bases lay in between. The germline V gene has CDR1 SGHRS and CDR2 YFSETQ. In DNA, the CDR3 is TGCGCCAGCAGCTTGGAAGCAGCGTCCTACAATGAGCAGTTCTTC. As protein: CASSLEAASYNEQFF.

This rearrangement joins TRBV5-6 to TRBJ1-1, with D unclear. The CDR3 is 15 residues long. The germline V gene has CDR1 SGHDT and CDR2 YYEEEE. Deletions cut 2 bases from V and 0 bases from J, with 11 bases between. The CDR3, as DNA: TGTGCCAGCAGCTTCGGGGTCCCATTGAACACTGAAGCTTTCTTT. Residues: CASSFGVPLNTEAFF. Full variable domain (remainder filled in from reference TRBV5-6 and TRBJ1-1): DAGVTQSPTHLIKTRGQQVTLRCSPKSGHDTVSWYQQALGQGPQFIFQYYEEEERQRGNFPDRFSGHQFPNYSSELNVNALLLGDSALYLCASSFGVPLNTEAFFGQGTRLTVV.

The gene calls are TRBV30 and TRBJ1-5; no clear D. Trimming stripped 2 bases from V and 4 bases from J, with 18 bases between. The CDR3 contains 16 residues. Germline V gene data show CDR1 as GTSNPN and CDR2 as SVGIG (reference sequence). As DNA, the CDR3 is TGTGCCTGGAGTCCCTCTCTCTGGTCGGGTAATCAGCCCCAGCATTTT. As protein: CAWSPSLWSGNQPQHF.

The chain links TRBV6-5 to TRBJ2-7; 7 nucleotides agree with TRBD2. J was trimmed by 0 bases and V by 7 bases; bases with no gene match: 3. The CDR3 sequence is 13 residues long. CDR1 and CDR2 from the germline V gene are MNHEY and SVGAGI. In DNA, the CDR3 is TGTGCCAGCACACCGGGGGGCTCCTACGAGCAGTACTTC. Protein: CASTPGGSYEQYF.

J is TRBJ2-7 and V is TRBV6-1, with a weak D call TRBD2 (5 bases). The CDR3 runs 15 residues. Per the germline V gene, CDR1 is MNHNS and CDR2 is SASEGT. The V end was cut by 1 base, the J end by 2 bases, with 12 bases between. This chain's CDR3 is CASSEEAGAAYEQYF. As DNA, the CDR3 is TGTGCCAGCAGTGAAGAGGCAGGAGCGGCCTACGAGCAGTACTTC.

The V gene is TRBV19, the J gene TRBJ1-5; TRBD1 might be the D (5 bases). Trimming pared 6 bases from V and 1 base from J, leaving 7 bases between. Germline loops: CDR1 LNHDA, CDR2 SQIVND (reference sequence). The CDR3 contains 13 residues. CDR3 in amino acids: CASRRQSNQPQHF. The CDR3 DNA is TGTGCCAGTAGGCGACAGAGCAATCAGCCCCAGCATTTT.

The J gene is TRBJ1-1, the V gene TRBV11-2; D gene ambiguous. CDR3 length equals 13 residues. The V gene lost 3 bases and the J gene lost 3 bases, with 8 bases spanning the gap. The V gene's germline CDR1 is SGHAT and CDR2 FQNNGV. CDR3 loop: CASSLIRYTEAFF. CDR3 sequence (DNA): TGTGCCAGCAGCTTGATTCGGTACACTGAAGCTTTCTTT.

This rearrangement joins TRBV30 to TRBJ1-5; D is possibly TRBD1 (5 bases). The CDR3 length is 13 residues. V was shortened by 0 bases and J by 4 bases, with 7 bases between the two germline ends. Germline CDR1 GTSNPN, CDR2 SVGIG (reference sequence). CDR3 DNA sequence: TGTGCCTGGAGTGTAGCAGGGAATCAGCCCCAGCATTTT. Amino acids: CAWSVAGNQPQHF.

With respect to this clone: Germline and junction disagree at one end, which may indicate a read error. The chain links TRBV6-5 to TRBJ1-6; D unclear. CDR3 size: 15 residues. The V gene's germline CDR1 is MNHEY and CDR2 SVGAGI. In nucleotides, the CDR3 is TGTGCCAGCACCGAAAACACTTTGACGGGGTCACCTCTCCACTTT. It specifies CASTENTLTGSPLHF.

The rearrangement joins TRBV7-4 to TRBJ1-5; unclear D gene. Germline values: CDR1 SGHVT, CDR2 SQSDAQ. The CDR3 is 15 residues long. The V end lost 6 bases, the J end lost 0 bases, and 12 bases lay between the germline ends. The CDR3 DNA is TGTGCCAGCAGAGGTCTGCACTATAGCAATCAGCCCCAGCATTTT. Its protein product is CASRGLHYSNQPQHF.

This clone has more than one count but fewer than ten. As DNA, the CDR3 is TGTGCCAGCAGACGACAGGGGACTTCCTACGAGCAGTACTTC. Its protein is CASRRQGTSYEQYF. V usage is TRBV2 and J usage is TRBJ2-7, with TRBD1 matching 8 bases. The CDR3 extends over 14 amino acids. CDR1 is SNHLY and CDR2 is FYNNEI in the germline V gene. J gave up 1 base and V 6 bases, and 5 bases lay outside the gene matches.

This sequence joins TRBV4-3 and TRBJ2-1, with 9 bases aligning to TRBD2. From germline, CDR1 is LGHNA and CDR2 YSLEER. V gave up 3 bases and J gave up 8 bases; unmatched junction bases: 2. The CDR3 sequence is 13 residues long. The CDR3 spells CASSHAGGYEQFF. For the CDR3, the DNA is TGCGCCAGCAGCCATGCGGGAGGGTATGAGCAGTTCTTC.

This clone was detected a few times. The V and J genes are TRBV29-1 and TRBJ1-4, with 7 bases that match TRBD1. Germline V gives CDR1 SQVTM, CDR2 ANQGSEA. V lost 6 bases to trimming and J lost 15 bases; unmatched junction nucleotides: 13. This CDR3 region has 12 residues. CDR3 nucleotide sequence: TGCAGCGTGGCGGACGACAGGGCCGCGGTGTTTTTT. This translates into CSVADDRAAVFF.

This chain links TRBV19 with TRBJ1-5, with 8 nucleotides matching TRBD1. The CDR3 covers 15 residues. V lost 3 bases and J lost 1; bases outside the gene matches: 2. In germline, CDR1 is LNHDA, CDR2 SQIVND (reference sequence). In DNA, the CDR3 is TGTGCCAGTAGTATCCGGACAGGGAGCAATCAGCCCCAGCATTTT. Encoded protein: CASSIRTGSNQPQHF.

Judged by abundance, this clone is large. The J gene is TRBJ2-3, the V gene TRBV5-1, with 14 bases aligning to TRBD2. The V gene's germline CDR1 is SGHRS and CDR2 YFSETQ. Unmatched junction bases numbered 6, after V lost 6 bases and J lost 6 bases. The CDR3 contains 15 residues. CDR3 bases: TGCGCCAGCACGCCGACTAGCGGGAGGGCTGATACGCAGTATTTT. This codes for CASTPTSGRADTQYF.

This chain uses TRBV5-4 with TRBJ1-3; tentatively, D is TRBD1 (6 bases). CDR1 is SGHNT and CDR2 is YYREEE in the germline V gene (reference sequence). Trimming shortened V by 4 bases and J by 0 bases, and 17 bases separated the two germline ends. CDR3 length equals 17 residues. The CDR3 DNA is TGTGCCAGCAGCACCTCCCCAGGGGACCACTCTGGAAACACCATATATTTT. It codes for CASSTSPGDHSGNTIYF.